A single sample gave rise to the 31 T cell receptor beta chains below, sequenced in a study of human T cells and chemical hapten exposure. As to time point: pre-sensitization, week 0. Specified treatment: therapeutic diphenylcyclopropenone sensitization with weekly scalp DPC. TCRdb re-analysed the RACE reads in MiXCR, keeping a single row per CDR3 protein. The table has 60,000 or so distinct CDR3 sequences, more than 7.5% seen once; the top ten hold 9.6%. Here the sequenced sample was whole blood, taken in connection with sensitization to the hapten diphenylcyclopropenone (DPC). Source of these receptors: a man in his forties or fifties with alopecia areata. Some clones in this sample may be carry-over from other donors' samples.

The sample holds a few counts of this clonotype. In nucleotides, the CDR3 is TGTGCCAGCAGCCACGGACAGGGAGGGACCTATGGCTACACCTTC. Protein sequence: CASSHGQGGTYGYTF. This sequence joins TRBV6-5 and TRBJ1-2, with 8 bases identical to TRBD1. V shed 6 bases and J 4 bases; nucleotides not matched to a gene: 10. The germline CDR1 and CDR2 sequences are MNHEY and SVGAGI. This CDR3 comprises 15 residues.

This sequence joins TRBV6-5 and TRBJ1-2, with 9 nucleotides matching TRBD1. V shed 6 bases, J shed 5 bases, and the junction held 7 bases outside the gene matches. The CDR3 has 14 residues. Germline CDR1 MNHEY, CDR2 SVGAGI. The CDR3 coding sequence is TGTGCCAGCAGGATGACAGGGGGAGATTATGGCTACACCTTC. Its translation: CASRMTGGDYGYTF.

This rearrangement joins TRBV27 to TRBJ2-1, with 14 nucleotides matching TRBD2. The V gene's germline CDR1 is MNHEY and CDR2 SMNVEV (reference sequence). The CDR3 length is 17 residues. V gave up 5 bases and J gave up 10 bases; unmatched junction bases: 13. CDR3 DNA sequence: TGTGCCAGCAGTCCAGCCCCCGGGACTAGCGGGAGTGACGAGCAGTTCTTC. This gives the protein CASSPAPGTSGSDEQFF.

This clonotype has just a few counts. The rearrangement joins TRBV28 to TRBJ2-5; 9 bases agree with TRBD1. J was trimmed by 5 bases and V by 10 bases; bases with no gene match: 5. The germline CDR1 and CDR2 sequences are MDHEN and SYDVKM. This CDR3 region has 12 residues. The CDR3 nucleotides read TGTGCCACTACAGGGGGCATGGAGACCCAGTACTTC. This codes for CATTGGMETQYF.

This chain links TRBV12-3 or TRBV12-4 with TRBJ1-5; 7 bases fit TRBD1. The CDR3 is 14 amino acids. Trimming took 2 bases from V and 3 from J; bases not matched to a gene: 1. The CDR3 reads CASSLRGHNQPQHF. The CDR3 DNA sequence: TGTGCCAGCAGTTTAAGGGGGCACAATCAGCCCCAGCATTTT.

This clonotype was detected only a few times. The chain combines TRBV27 with TRBJ2-2; D is unresolved. Trimming took off 7 bases at V and 5 bases at J, with 14 bases between the two ends. The CDR3 is made up of 14 amino acids. The V gene's germline CDR1 is MNHEY and CDR2 SMNVEV (reference sequence). CDR3 nucleotide sequence: TGTGCCAGCACTCGATTGCGGCCTACCGGGGAGCTGTTTTTT. Translated, it gives CASTRLRPTGELFF.

This clonotype turned up a few times. V usage is TRBV12-2 and J usage is TRBJ1-5; the D call of TRBD1 is as the table states it, not checked on the DNA. TRBV12-2 counts as a pseudogene. This CDR3 has 16 amino acids. The CDR3, as DNA: TGTGCAAGTCGCTTAGCGGACTCAGACAGGCGTCAGCCCCAGCATTTT. Protein: CASRLADSDRRQPQHF.

The V gene is TRBV3-1, the J gene TRBJ2-7; no definite D call. Germline assignment: CDR1 LGHDT and CDR2 YNNKEL (reference sequence). The CDR3 contains 14 residues. Trimming removed 1 base from V and 6 bases from J, with 13 bases in between. The CDR3 nucleotides read TGTGCCAGCAGCCAAGGCCCAGGAGTTACCGAGCAGTACTTC. It is translated as CASSQGPGVTEQYF.

Many counts were recorded for this clonotype. The chain joins TRBV20-1 to TRBJ2-1, with D possibly being TRBD2 (6 bases). V was trimmed by 1 base and J by 9 bases, leaving 25 bases between them. Germline V gene lookup returns CDR1 DFQATT and CDR2 SNEGSKA (reference sequence). The CDR3 extends over 17 amino acids. Here the CDR3 DNA reads TGCAGTGCTAGAGCACTGGGCCTAGCGATCGCTGTCCCTGAGCAGTTCTTC. It encodes CSARALGLAIAVPEQFF.

The rearrangement links TRBV20-1 to TRBJ2-6; 7 bases align to TRBD1. The ends lost 6 bases at V and 4 bases at J; junction bases unmatched: 6. The CDR3 spans 14 residues. Germline loops: CDR1 DFQATT, CDR2 SNEGSKA (reference sequence). The CDR3: CSAPQGNGANVLTF. In DNA, the CDR3 is TGCAGTGCCCCACAGGGGAACGGGGCCAACGTCCTGACTTTC.

The chain is built from TRBV4-1 and TRBJ2-7, with D perhaps TRBD1 (6 bases). From germline, CDR1 is MGHRA and CDR2 YSYEKL. The CDR3 has 13 residues. Trimming pared 3 bases from V and 2 bases from J, leaving 8 bases between. The CDR3 region has the DNA TGCGCCAGCAGCCAGGGGGCCCCCTACGAGCAGTACTTC. Translation: CASSQGAPYEQYF.

This clonotype was seen more than once but under ten times. This chain joins TRBV6-6 and TRBJ2-7; D possibly matches TRBD1 or TRBD2 (6 bases each). V was shortened by 7 bases and J by 5 bases, with 15 bases between the two germline ends. The CDR3 runs to 13 residues. Germline CDR1 and CDR2: MNHNY and SVGAGI (reference sequence). CDR3 region: CASKVVEGDEQYF. The CDR3 DNA follows: TGTGCCAGCAAGGTCGTGGAGGGGGACGAGCAGTACTTC.

This clonotype was detected only a few times. This sequence joins TRBV18 and TRBJ2-7; D call uncertain. The germline gives CDR1 KGHSH, CDR2 LQKENI. The CDR3 contains 12 residues. The V end was cut by 5 bases, the J end by 8 bases, with 13 bases between. The CDR3 here is CASSSLAEQQYF. The CDR3 DNA sequence: TGTGCCAGCTCATCCCTGGCCGAGCAGCAGTACTTC.

CDR3 coding DNA: TGTGCCAGCAGTTTGTTCCGGTTTCAAGCTTTCTTT. This translates into CASSLFRFQAFF. This rearrangement joins TRBV28 to TRBJ1-1; D is undetermined. Trimming took 3 bases from V and 9 from J, leaving 11 bases between them. The CDR3 extends over 12 amino acids. Germline CDR1 reads MDHEN; CDR2 reads SYDVKM.

This clonotype was counted many times. This chain connects TRBV30 to TRBJ2-7; D not certain. CDR1 is GTSNPN and CDR2 is SVGIG in the germline V gene (reference sequence). CDR3 size: 12 residues. The V gene lost 2 bases and the J gene lost 6 bases, with 11 bases spanning the gap. CDR3 amino acids: CAWSRRTVEQYF. The CDR3 DNA follows: TGTGCCTGGAGTCGTAGAACGGTCGAGCAGTACTTC.

This clonotype was counted a few times. V gene TRBV5-1 combines with J gene TRBJ2-3; D unresolved. V was pared by 4 bases and J by 6 bases, with 9 bases between. The CDR3 runs 12 residues. Germline V CDR1 and CDR2: SGHRS, YFSETQ. The CDR3 loop is CASSTNSDTQYF. Here the CDR3 DNA reads TGCGCCAGCAGCACTAACAGTGATACGCAGTATTTT.

This chain links TRBV28 with TRBJ2-1; D is uncertain. V lost 3 bases to trimming and J lost 3 bases, with 9 bases between them. Germline CDR1 reads MDHEN; CDR2 reads SYDVKM. CDR3 length: 14 residues. The CDR3 DNA is TGTGCCAGCAGTTTGTCCGGCTACTACAATGAGCAGTTCTTC. This encodes CASSLSGYYNEQFF. The variable domain in full, with the rest retrieved from reference TRBV28 and TRBJ2-1, is DVKVTQSSRYLVKRTGEKVFLECVQDMDHENMFWYRQDPGLGLRLIYFSYDVKMKEKGDIPEGYSVSREKKERFSLILESASTNQTSMYLCASSLSGYYNEQFFGPGTRLTVL.

In this sample, this clonotype turned up many times. This sequence joins TRBV6-5 and TRBJ1-2; the match to TRBD1 covers 9 bases. Per germline, CDR1 MNHEY and CDR2 SVGAGI. J gave up 4 bases and V 7 bases, and 10 bases lay outside the gene matches. The CDR3 runs to 15 residues. The CDR3 here is CASKFTGGSRYGYTF. CDR3 coding DNA: TGTGCCAGCAAATTTACAGGGGGCTCTCGCTATGGCTACACCTTC.

The chain has TRBV6-2 or TRBV6-3 and TRBJ1-1; D is undetermined. The CDR3 contains 16 residues. Germline assignment: CDR1 MNHEY and CDR2 SVGEGT. The ends were cut back, 2 bases at V and 2 bases at J, with 15 bases in the middle. CDR3 sequence (DNA): TGTGCCAGCAGTTACACGCCTCTCAGTTACAACACTGAAGCTTTCTTT. Translated: CASSYTPLSYNTEAFF.

Ten or more counts support this clonotype. The chain has TRBV3-1 and TRBJ2-3, with D maybe TRBD2 (7 bases). The CDR3 runs to 19 residues. Between the trimmed V and J ends, which lost 4 bases and 0 bases, there was a span of 23 bases. Per the germline V gene, CDR1 is LGHDT and CDR2 is YNNKEL (reference sequence). CDR3 loop: CASSRRTGAGERSTDTQYF. The CDR3 DNA is TGTGCCAGCAGCCGAAGGACGGGGGCGGGAGAGAGAAGCACAGATACGCAGTATTTT.

In this sample, this clonotype turned up many times. Compared with germline, one end of the junction differs, possibly owing to a read error. The rearrangement joins TRBV20-1 to TRBJ1-5, with 10 bases matching TRBD1. Germline CDR1 DFQATT, CDR2 SNEGSKA (reference sequence). The CDR3 is made up of 16 amino acids. CDR3: CSARVTGGGSNQPQHF. The CDR3 DNA is TGCAGTGCGAGAGTGACAGGGGGCGGGAGCAATCAGCCCCAGCATTTT.

The CDR3 region has the DNA TGCAGCGTTTCCACAGGGGGCGGATACGAGCAGTACTTC. This translates into CSVSTGGGYEQYF. The chain combines TRBV29-1 with TRBJ2-7, with 9 bases identical to TRBD1. Looked up from germline, CDR1 is SQVTM and CDR2 is ANQGSEA. There are 13 residues in the CDR3. Losses at the gene ends were 5 bases for V and 4 bases for J; bases not matched to a gene: 6.

This clonotype was counted only a few times. The gene calls are TRBV20-1 and TRBJ2-5; 12 bases are shared with TRBD2. The CDR3 has 16 amino acids. Germline lookup yields CDR1 DFQATT and CDR2 SNEGSKA (reference sequence). V shed 0 bases, J shed 4 bases, and the junction held 6 bases outside the gene matches. The CDR3 is CSARDLLTSGGETQYF. DNA of the CDR3: TGCAGTGCTAGAGATCTCTTGACTAGCGGGGGAGAGACCCAGTACTTC.

The chain recombines TRBV5-1 with TRBJ2-5; no reliable D call. The CDR3 runs to 13 residues. The V end lost 0 bases, the J end lost 2 bases, and 5 bases lay between the germline ends. The germline CDR1 and CDR2 sequences are SGHRS and YFSETQ. In nucleotides, the CDR3 is TGCGCCAGCAGCTTGGCGATACAAGAGACCCAGTACTTC. This codes for CASSLAIQETQYF.

The V call is TRBV7-9, the J call TRBJ2-7, with D possibly TRBD2 on 5 matching bases. The ends were cut back, 5 bases at V and 3 bases at J, with 17 bases in the middle. Germline V gene lookup returns CDR1 SEHNR and CDR2 FQNEAQ (reference sequence). The CDR3 sequence is 15 residues long. CDR3 nucleotides: TGTGCCAGCAGCAAAACCCGGGGAGAAGGCTACGAGCAGTACTTC. This sequence encodes CASSKTRGEGYEQYF. Based on the CDR3 plus reference TRBV7-9 and TRBJ2-7, the full variable domain is DTGVSQNPRHKITKRGQNVTFRCDPISEHNRLYWYRQTLGQGPEFLTYFQNEAQLEKSRLLSDRFSAERPKGSFSTLEIQRTEQGDSAMYLCASSKTRGEGYEQYFGPGTRLTVT.

This clonotype occurred a few times. The chain combines TRBV7-6 with TRBJ2-7; a weak D match, TRBD2 (6 bases). The CDR3 spans 14 residues. V shed 5 bases and J shed 3 bases, with 14 bases lying between them. Germline V gene lookup returns CDR1 SGHVS and CDR2 FNYEAQ. The CDR3 sequence: CASSPAAGFYEQYF. CDR3 in DNA: TGTGCCAGCAGCCCGGCGGCGGGATTCTACGAGCAGTACTTC.

This chain uses TRBV20-1 with TRBJ2-7; TRBD1 aligns across 9 bases. Germline values: CDR1 DFQATT, CDR2 SNEGSKA (reference sequence). The length of the CDR3 is 15 residues. Trimming took 0 bases from V and 1 from J; bases not matched to a gene: 4. As DNA, the CDR3 is TGCAGTGCTAGAGATAAGGACAGGGGTTCCTACGAGCAGTACTTC. Amino acid sequence: CSARDKDRGSYEQYF.

This clonotype was seen repeatedly, ten times or more. The chain uses TRBV24-1 and TRBJ2-2; TRBD1 matches at 9 bases. CDR3 size: 16 residues. Germline V gives CDR1 KGHDR, CDR2 SFDVKD. Trimming removed 0 bases from V and 3 bases from J; junction bases left unmatched: 1. CDR3 region: CATSDLRTGDTGELFF. The CDR3, as DNA: TGTGCCACCAGTGATTTGAGGACAGGGGACACCGGGGAGCTGTTTTTT.

This clonotype was counted ten times or more. The chain joins TRBV7-9 to TRBJ2-5; weak D call: TRBD1 (6 bases). V lost 5 bases to trimming and J lost 4 bases, with 14 bases between them. CDR3 length equals 14 residues. Germline CDR1 reads SEHNR; CDR2 reads FQNEAQ (reference sequence). The CDR3 region has the DNA TGTGCCAGCAGCCCCCGCAGGGGACGAGAGACCCAGTACTTC. This gives the protein CASSPRRGRETQYF.

There are many counts of this clonotype. J is TRBJ2-3 and V is TRBV20-1, with 8 nucleotides matching TRBD2. With V trimmed by 4 bases and J by 4 bases, 10 bases remained unmatched. The CDR3 has 15 amino acids. Germline V gene lookup returns CDR1 DFQATT and CDR2 SNEGSKA (reference sequence). The DNA of the CDR3 is TGCAGTGCTACCGGGAGGGCCGTGGGGGCAGATACGCAGTATTTT. This sequence encodes CSATGRAVGADTQYF.

This clonotype has only a few counts. V usage is TRBV7-6 and J usage is TRBJ2-7; D might be TRBD1 (6 bases). Germline loops: CDR1 SGHVS, CDR2 FNYEAQ. Trimming cost V 4 bases and J 2 bases, with 12 bases left between them. This CDR3 region has 14 residues. The CDR3: CASSSGHHTYEQYF. The CDR3 DNA follows: TGTGCCAGCAGCTCGGGACATCATACCTACGAGCAGTACTTC. The full variable domain, its missing parts supplied by reference TRBV7-6 and TRBJ2-7, is GAGVSQSPRYKVTKRGQDVALRCDPISGHVSLYWYRQALGQGPEFLTYFNYEAQQDKSGLPNDRFSAERPEGSISTLTIQRTEQRDSAMYRCASSSGHHTYEQYFGPGTRLTVT.